One and the same sample provided the 13 T cell receptor beta chains below, sequenced in a study of identical twins. TCRdb reanalysed the 5' RACE reads using MiXCR and keeps one entry per CDR3 protein. This table has a few hundred thousand distinct CDR3 sequences, just under 10% appearing once. These data are also associated with another study on yellow fever vaccine responses in identical twins.

Sequenced material: PBMCs. These receptors all come from a woman younger than 35 in good health.

This clonotype has just a few counts. The CDR3: CASRQSGTGGGNTIYF. CDR3 DNA sequence: TGTGCCAGCAGGCAATCCGGGACAGGAGGTGGAAACACCATATATTTT. The V gene is TRBV6-2 or TRBV6-3, the J gene TRBJ1-3, with 8 bases lining up with TRBD1. The CDR3 is 16 amino acids. The junction had 10 bases not matched to a gene; V was cut back by 6 bases and J by 3 bases. CDR1 and CDR2 from the germline V gene are MNHEY and SVGEGT.

This clonotype was seen ten or more times. V usage is TRBV10-3 and J usage is TRBJ2-5; D may be TRBD2 (6 bases). The V gene's germline CDR1 is ENHRY and CDR2 SYGVKD. V shed 8 bases and J shed 1 base, with 11 bases lying between them. This CDR3 is built from 13 residues. In nucleotides, the CDR3 is TGTGCCATCGGGCGGGGACCCCAAGAGACCCAGTACTTC. The encoded protein is CAIGRGPQETQYF.

This rearrangement joins TRBV3-1 to TRBJ2-3, with D tentatively TRBD2 (6 bases). CDR3 length equals 14 residues. The V end lost 1 base, the J end lost 7 bases, and 12 bases lay between the germline ends. Germline V gives CDR1 LGHDT, CDR2 YNNKEL (reference sequence). CDR3 nucleotide sequence: TGTGCCAGCAGCCAAGGTAATAGCGGATATACGCAGTATTTT. It yields the protein CASSQGNSGYTQYF.

The rearrangement uses TRBV7-8 and TRBJ1-5, with D unclear. Germline loops: CDR1 SGHVS, CDR2 FQNEAQ. The V gene lost 8 bases and the J gene lost 3 bases, with 5 bases spanning the gap. The CDR3 sequence is 11 residues long. The CDR3 protein is CASGNNQPQHF. CDR3 nucleotide sequence: TGTGCCAGCGGGAACAATCAGCCCCAGCATTTT.

This clonotype was seen a few times. The genes are TRBV7-2 and TRBJ2-5; D is uncertain. Germline CDR1 reads SGHTA; CDR2 reads FQGNSA. V lost 6 bases, J lost 4 bases, and 18 bases lay in between. The CDR3 covers 15 residues. CDR3: CASRPTRAPGETQYF. The DNA for the CDR3 is TGTGCCAGCAGACCGACCCGGGCGCCAGGAGAGACCCAGTACTTC.

The chain recombines TRBV5-4 with TRBJ2-3; D ambiguous. CDR1 SGHNT and CDR2 YYREEE come from the germline V gene (reference sequence). With 5 bases removed from V and 4 bases from J, the gap between germline ends came to 8 bases. The CDR3 totals 12 residues. DNA of the CDR3: TGTGCCAGCAGGGGAACTTCAGATACGCAGTATTTT. It is translated as CASRGTSDTQYF.

This clonotype has just a few counts. The chain is built from TRBV20-1 and TRBJ2-7; D call uncertain. The ends were cut back, 0 bases at V and 7 bases at J, with 16 bases in the middle. The CDR3 length is 14 residues. The germline V gene encodes CDR1 DFQATT and CDR2 SNEGSKA (reference sequence). CDR3 in DNA: TGCAGTGCTAGAGAGCGGACCGCCATGATGGAGCAGTACTTC. It is translated as CSARERTAMMEQYF.

V gene TRBV7-6 combines with J gene TRBJ1-5; D is ambiguous. CDR3 size: 13 residues. The germline V gene has CDR1 SGHVS and CDR2 FNYEAQ. Trimming removed 8 bases at V and 5 bases at J, with 13 bases between. The CDR3 DNA sequence: TGTGCCAGCGTGGCCGGCCCTGATCAGCCCCAGCATTTT. Translated, it gives CASVAGPDQPQHF.

The chain uses TRBV7-8 and TRBJ2-7; D is perhaps TRBD1 (6 bases). The CDR3 totals 15 residues. CDR1 is SGHVS and CDR2 is FQNEAQ in the germline V gene. V lost 4 bases and J lost 5, with 18 bases in between. The CDR3 spells CASSSNRAPFDEQYF. CDR3 bases: TGTGCCAGCAGCTCCAACAGGGCCCCCTTTGACGAGCAGTACTTC.

This sequence joins TRBV20-1 and TRBJ2-7; TRBD2 is a possible D gene (6 bases). V was clipped by 2 bases and J by 4 bases, with 12 bases between them. CDR3 length equals 13 residues. Germline loops: CDR1 DFQATT, CDR2 SNEGSKA (reference sequence). The DNA for the CDR3 is TGCAGTGCTAGACCTAGGAGGGGATACGAGCAGTACTTC. Translation gives CSARPRRGYEQYF.

The sample holds many counts of this clonotype. V gene TRBV12-3 or TRBV12-4 combines with J gene TRBJ1-2, with D maybe TRBD1 (5 bases). V dropped 6 bases and J dropped 0 bases, with 14 bases sitting between them. The length of the CDR3 is 15 residues. The CDR3 DNA follows: TGTGCCAGCAGGCCCGGGACGGGAACTAACTATGGCTACACCTTC. Amino acid sequence: CASRPGTGTNYGYTF.

The chain links TRBV6-1 to TRBJ2-5, with TRBD2 identical over 7 bases. Germline V gene lookup returns CDR1 MNHNS and CDR2 SASEGT. After removal of 6 bases from V and 1 base from J, the junction contained 5 bases not matched to a gene. The CDR3 has 14 residues. In DNA, the CDR3 is TGTGCCAGCAGGTGGGGGGGGGTCCAAGAGACCCAGTACTTC. It translates to CASRWGGVQETQYF.

CDR3 sequence (DNA): TGTGCCAGCAGTAACCCCGCGTTACTAGCGGGCACAGATACGCAGTATTTT. Residues: CASSNPALLAGTDTQYF. The genes are TRBV28 and TRBJ2-3, with TRBD2 identical over 8 bases. The germline V gene encodes CDR1 MDHEN and CDR2 SYDVKM. Trimming removed 5 bases from V and 1 base from J; junction bases left unmatched: 11. This CDR3 spans 17 amino acids.